This TCR beta chain was identified during a study of molecular identifiers for immune sequencing clone quantification. Findings and limits, study-wide: Clones above 20 RNA copies contained over 97% of effector molecules but under 1% of naive ones.

TCRdb itself ran the PCR reads through MiXCR, one entry per CDR3 protein. Of 600,000 to 650,000 distinct CDR3 sequences listed, around 20% were seen once; the top ten hold 0.7% to 1%. This clonotype was observed a few times. Its antigen remains unidentified. CDR1 is MGHRA and CDR2 is YSYEKL in the germline V gene. V was clipped by 6 bases and J by 4 bases; unmatched bases: 8. The CDR3 extends over 16 amino acids. This TCR was sampled from a human donor in good health. Some libraries in this study had Jurkat cell RNA spiked in. The sample consisted of naive CD8+ T cells from blood, with Jurkat cell RNA spiked in. Subset meaning: FACS-sorted CD8+CD4-CCR7+CD45RA+ naive T cells. The chain recombines TRBV4-1 with TRBJ2-2; 10 positions agree with TRBD2. The CDR3 DNA reads TGCGCCAGCAGACCCTCTAGCGGGGGCGGCACCGGGGAGCTGTTTTTT. Translation: CASRPSSGGGTGELFF.